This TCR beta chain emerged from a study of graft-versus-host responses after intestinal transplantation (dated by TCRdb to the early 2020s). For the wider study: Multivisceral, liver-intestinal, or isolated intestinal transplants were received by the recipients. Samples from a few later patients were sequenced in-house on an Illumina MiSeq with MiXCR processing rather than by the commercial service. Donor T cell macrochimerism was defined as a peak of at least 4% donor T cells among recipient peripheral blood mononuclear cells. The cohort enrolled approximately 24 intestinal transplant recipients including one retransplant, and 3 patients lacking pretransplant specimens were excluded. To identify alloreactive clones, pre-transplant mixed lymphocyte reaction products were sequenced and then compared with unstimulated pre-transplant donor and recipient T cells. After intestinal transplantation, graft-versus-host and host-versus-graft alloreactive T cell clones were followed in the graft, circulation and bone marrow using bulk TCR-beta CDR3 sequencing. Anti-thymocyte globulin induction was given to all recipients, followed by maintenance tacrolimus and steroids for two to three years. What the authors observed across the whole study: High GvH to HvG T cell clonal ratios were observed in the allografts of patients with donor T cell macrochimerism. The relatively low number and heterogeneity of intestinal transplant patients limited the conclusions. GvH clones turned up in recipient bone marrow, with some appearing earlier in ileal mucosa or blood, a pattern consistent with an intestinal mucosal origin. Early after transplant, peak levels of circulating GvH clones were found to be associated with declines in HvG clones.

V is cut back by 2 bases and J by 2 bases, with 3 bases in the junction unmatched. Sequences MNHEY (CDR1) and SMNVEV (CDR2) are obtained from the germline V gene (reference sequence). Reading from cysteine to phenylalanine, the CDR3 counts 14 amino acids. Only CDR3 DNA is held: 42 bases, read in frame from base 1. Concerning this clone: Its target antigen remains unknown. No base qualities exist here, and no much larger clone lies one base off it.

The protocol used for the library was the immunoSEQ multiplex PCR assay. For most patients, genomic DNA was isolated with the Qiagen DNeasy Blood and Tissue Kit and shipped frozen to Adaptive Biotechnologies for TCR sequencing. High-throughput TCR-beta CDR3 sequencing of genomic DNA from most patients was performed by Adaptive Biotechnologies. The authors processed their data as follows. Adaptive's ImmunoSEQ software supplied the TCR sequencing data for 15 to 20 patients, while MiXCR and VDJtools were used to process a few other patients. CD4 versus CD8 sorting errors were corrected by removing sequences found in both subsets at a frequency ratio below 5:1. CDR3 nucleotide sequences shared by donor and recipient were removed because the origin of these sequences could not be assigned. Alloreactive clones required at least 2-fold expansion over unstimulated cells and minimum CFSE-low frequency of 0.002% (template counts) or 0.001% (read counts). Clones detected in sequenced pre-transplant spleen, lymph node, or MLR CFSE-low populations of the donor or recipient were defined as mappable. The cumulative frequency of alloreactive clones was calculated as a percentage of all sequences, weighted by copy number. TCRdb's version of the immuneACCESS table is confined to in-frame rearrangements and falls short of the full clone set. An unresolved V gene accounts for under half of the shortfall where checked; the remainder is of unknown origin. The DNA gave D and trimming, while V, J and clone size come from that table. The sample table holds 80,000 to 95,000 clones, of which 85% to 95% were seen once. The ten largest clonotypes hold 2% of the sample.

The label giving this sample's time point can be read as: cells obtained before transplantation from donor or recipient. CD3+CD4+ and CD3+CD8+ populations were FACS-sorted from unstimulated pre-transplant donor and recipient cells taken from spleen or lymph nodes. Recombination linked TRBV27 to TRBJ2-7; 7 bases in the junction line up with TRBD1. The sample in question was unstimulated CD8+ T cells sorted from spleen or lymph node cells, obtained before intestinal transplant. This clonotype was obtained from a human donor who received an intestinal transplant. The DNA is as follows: TGTGCCAGCAGTTTAGGGCAGGGGGCCTACGAGCAGTACTTC. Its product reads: CASSLGQGAYEQYF.